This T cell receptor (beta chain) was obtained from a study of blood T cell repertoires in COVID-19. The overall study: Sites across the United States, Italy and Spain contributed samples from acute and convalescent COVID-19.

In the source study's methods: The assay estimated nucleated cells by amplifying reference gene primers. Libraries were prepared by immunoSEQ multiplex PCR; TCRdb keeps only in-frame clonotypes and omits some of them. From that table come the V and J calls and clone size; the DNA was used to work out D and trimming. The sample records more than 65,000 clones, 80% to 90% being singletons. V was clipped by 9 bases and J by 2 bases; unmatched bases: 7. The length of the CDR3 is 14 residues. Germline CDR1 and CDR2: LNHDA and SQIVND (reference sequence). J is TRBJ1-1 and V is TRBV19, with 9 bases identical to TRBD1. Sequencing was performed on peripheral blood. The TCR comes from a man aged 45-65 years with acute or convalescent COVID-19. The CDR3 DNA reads TGTGCCAGACAGGGGGCGTCGGGTAACACTGAAGCTTTCTTT. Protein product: CARQGASGNTEAFF.